This record covers a single T cell receptor (beta chain). Diagnostic decisions used clinical symptoms, serum thyroxine and TRAb, thyroid ultrasound and orbital computed tomography. This entry comes from a study of T cells in Graves' hyperthyroidism and ophthalmopathy. The CDR3 is 15 residues long. With 5 bases clipped from V and 5 bases from J, the junction kept 9 bases outside the gene matches. CDR1 and CDR2 (germline): MNHNS, SASEGT. The source material, RNA transcripts, was used to amplify TCR beta CDR3 regions. With the HTBI primer set, the TCR CDR3 went through a first round of RT-PCR. TCRdb reanalysed the multiplex PCR reads using MiXCR and keeps one entry per CDR3 protein. This table holds over 500,000 distinct CDR3 sequences, less than 15% found once.

The sample taken for sequencing was blood. The chain is built from TRBV6-1 and TRBJ1-1; 9 nucleotides agree with TRBD1. This TCR derives from a woman aged 40 to 50 with Graves' hyperthyroidism. CDR3 in DNA: TGTGCCAGCAGTCCCGCCACAGGGGGCGGAACTGAAGCTTTCTTT. Translation: CASSPATGGGTEAFF.